The 24 T cell receptor beta chains below come from one sample, sequenced in a study of blood T cell repertoires in COVID-19. Clones were sequenced by immunoSEQ multiplex PCR, and TCRdb holds only the in-frame ones, with some missing. This repertoire shows 60,000 or so clones, 79% found once; its top ten account for 3.2%. Sequencing input: peripheral blood. These TCRs come from a man in his 60s with acute or convalescent COVID-19.

The CDR3, as DNA: TGTGCCACCAGCTCCCGGACAGGGTCTCCTCGGGGCTACACCTTC. It is translated as CATSSRTGSPRGYTF. The V gene is TRBV15, the J gene TRBJ1-2; TRBD1 matches at 8 bases. V was pared by 5 bases and J by 8 bases, with 13 bases of the junction left unmatched. The CDR3 is 15 amino acids. Germline V CDR1 and CDR2: LNHNV, YYDKDF (reference sequence).

This chain connects TRBV9 to TRBJ2-5, with D possibly matching TRBD2 (5 bases). The ends were cut back, 0 bases at V and 7 bases at J, with 13 bases in the middle. This CDR3 is built from 14 residues. Germline-derived CDR1 and CDR2 are SGDLS and YYNGEE. The CDR3 DNA reads as TGTGCCAGCAGCGTAGCGGGGTCCGTGGGGACCCAGTACTTC. It encodes CASSVAGSVGTQYF.

This clone was seen a few times. The CDR3 DNA is TGTGCCTGGAGTTATTGGGACAGGGCCTCTGATACGCAGTATTTT. Translated, it gives CAWSYWDRASDTQYF. The chain recombines TRBV30 with TRBJ2-3; 9 bases are shared with TRBD1. This CDR3 comprises 15 residues. V trimming: 2 bases; J trimming: 6 bases; junction bases outside the gene matches: 9. Germline V gene sequence: CDR1 GTSNPN, CDR2 SVGIG (reference sequence).

The CDR3 region has the DNA TGTGCCAGCAGTTTAGGGGACAGGGACTATGAAAAACTGTTTTTT. Translated, it gives CASSLGDRDYEKLFF. The V call is TRBV27, the J call TRBJ1-4, with 9 bases aligning to TRBD1. V trimming: 2 bases; J trimming: 6 bases; junction bases outside the gene matches: 4. CDR1 is MNHEY and CDR2 is SMNVEV in the germline V gene (reference sequence). This CDR3 is 15 amino acids long.

The chain is built from TRBV6-5 and TRBJ2-7, with 12 bases matching TRBD1. Germline V gene sequence: CDR1 MNHEY, CDR2 SVGAGI. V was pared by 5 bases and J by 6 bases, with 5 bases of the junction left unmatched. The CDR3 has 14 amino acids. The CDR3 sequence: CASSRDRGRLEQYF. For the CDR3, the DNA is TGTGCCAGCAGTCGGGACAGGGGGCGCCTCGAGCAGTACTTC.

The chain uses TRBV19 and TRBJ2-1, with D perhaps TRBD2 (5 bases). The germline V gene has CDR1 LNHDA and CDR2 SQIVND (reference sequence). The CDR3 spans 17 residues. V dropped 3 bases and J dropped 2 bases, with 17 bases sitting between them. This CDR3 reads CASSIYAGPDPYNEQFF. CDR3 bases: TGTGCCAGTAGTATTTACGCGGGCCCAGACCCCTACAATGAGCAGTTCTTC.

V and J are TRBV11-2 and TRBJ1-2; D might be TRBD1 (5 bases). The V end was cut by 4 bases, the J end by 2 bases, with 14 bases between. The CDR3 contains 15 residues. The germline V gene encodes CDR1 SGHAT and CDR2 FQNNGV. CDR3 coding DNA: TGTGCCAGCAGCTCACCAGGGTTCCCCAACTATGGCTACACCTTC. It codes for CASSSPGFPNYGYTF.

This chain uses TRBV6-5 with TRBJ1-5; D is perhaps TRBD1 (6 bases). The germline V gene has CDR1 MNHEY and CDR2 SVGAGI. V lost 6 bases to trimming and J lost 1 base, with 10 bases between them. CDR3 size: 14 residues. The CDR3 nucleotides are TGTGCCAGCAGGGGGGCAGGAAGCAATCAGCCCCAGCATTTT. This gives the protein CASRGAGSNQPQHF.

The CDR3, as DNA: TGTGCCAGCAGCGTTCGACAGGGCAACACTGAAGCTTTCTTT. Translated: CASSVRQGNTEAFF. This rearrangement joins TRBV11-2 to TRBJ1-1, with 7 bases aligning to TRBD1. The germline V gene has CDR1 SGHAT and CDR2 FQNNGV. CDR3 size: 14 residues. V shed 5 bases and J 2 bases; nucleotides not matched to a gene: 5.

The J gene is TRBJ2-5, the V gene TRBV4-1; 7 nucleotides match TRBD2. Germline CDR1 reads MGHRA; CDR2 reads YSYEKL. Losses at the gene ends were 6 bases for V and 4 bases for J; bases not matched to a gene: 5. This CDR3 has 13 residues. This CDR3 is CASSRTRGETQYF. CDR3 nucleotides: TGCGCCAGCAGTCGGACTAGGGGAGAGACCCAGTACTTC.

The genes are TRBV19 and TRBJ2-2; TRBD1 matches 7 bases. The CDR3 is 15 amino acids. The trim removed 6 bases at V and 4 bases at J, leaving 8 bases unmatched. Looked up from germline, CDR1 is LNHDA and CDR2 is SQIVND (reference sequence). CDR3 DNA: TGTGCCAGTAGCTCCGGGACAGAGGGCACCGGGGAGCTGTTTTTT. This gives the protein CASSSGTEGTGELFF.

The J gene is TRBJ2-7, the V gene TRBV7-9; TRBD2 aligns across 7 bases. V lost 3 bases and J lost 1; bases outside the gene matches: 6. The CDR3 has 15 residues. Germline CDR1 SEHNR, CDR2 FQNEAQ (reference sequence). The CDR3 coding sequence is TGTGCCAGCAGCTTGGTGGTAGCGGGTTCCTACGAGCAGTACTTC. Its translation is CASSLVVAGSYEQYF.

At least ten counts were recorded for this clone. V usage is TRBV9 and J usage is TRBJ1-4; D gene ambiguous. This CDR3 contains 14 residues. Germline CDR1 SGDLS, CDR2 YYNGEE. Deletions cut 4 bases from V and 7 bases from J, with 14 bases between. CDR3 residues: CASSPLAGGEKLFF. The CDR3 bases are TGTGCCAGCAGCCCTTTGGCAGGAGGTGAAAAACTGTTTTTT.

The chain links TRBV29-1 to TRBJ1-1; TRBD1 matches at 7 bases. The J segment lost 4 bases and the V segment lost 7 bases, leaving 9 bases of the junction unmatched. CDR1 is SQVTM and CDR2 is ANQGSEA in the germline V gene. There are 13 residues in the CDR3. CDR3: CSGRQGQGTEAFF. CDR3 bases: TGCAGCGGTCGACAGGGTCAGGGCACTGAAGCTTTCTTT.

This clone appeared a few times. The chain uses TRBV18 and TRBJ1-2; tentative D call: TRBD1 (5 bases). Germline lookup yields CDR1 KGHSH and CDR2 LQKENI. Trimming pared 3 bases from V and 3 bases from J, leaving 17 bases between. The length of the CDR3 is 16 residues. In nucleotides, the CDR3 is TGTGCCAGCTCACCGCCGGGAGGGGCGCCGGACTATGGCTACACCTTC. It yields the protein CASSPPGGAPDYGYTF.

This clone has a handful of counts. The chain uses TRBV19 and TRBJ2-2, with D tentatively TRBD1 (5 bases). This CDR3 spans 16 amino acids. The germline V gene encodes CDR1 LNHDA and CDR2 SQIVND (reference sequence). Trimming removed 5 bases from V and 6 bases from J, with 19 bases in between. The CDR3 region is CASSSPGKLAAGELFF. The CDR3 DNA follows: TGTGCCAGTAGTTCCCCAGGGAAGCTGGCTGCCGGGGAGCTGTTTTTT.

Only a few counts were recorded for this clone. V usage is TRBV2 and J usage is TRBJ2-4; the D gene is possibly TRBD1 (6 bases). The CDR3 sequence is 14 residues long. V was trimmed by 5 bases and J by 1 base, leaving 9 bases between them. The germline CDR1 and CDR2 sequences are SNHLY and FYNNEI. CDR3 bases: TGTGCCAGCAGTACCCAGGGGGCCAAAAACATTCAGTACTTC. This encodes CASSTQGAKNIQYF.

Only one count was recorded for this clone. The gene calls are TRBV7-9 and TRBJ1-6; 7 nucleotides line up with TRBD1. Germline V gives CDR1 SEHNR, CDR2 FQNEAQ (reference sequence). This CDR3 is 12 amino acids long. V shed 5 bases, J shed 16 bases, and the junction held 8 bases outside the gene matches. The CDR3 DNA reads as TGTGCCAGCAGCCTAACAGGGGAGGCGCTCCACTTT. Its translation: CASSLTGEALHF.

The chain employs TRBV5-4 and TRBJ1-1; 9 positions match TRBD1. Germline CDR1 SGHNT, CDR2 YYREEE (reference sequence). Unmatched junction bases numbered 2, after V lost 2 bases and J lost 6 bases. The CDR3 length is 13 residues. The CDR3: CASSFTGGAEAFF. CDR3 sequence (DNA): TGTGCCAGCAGCTTCACAGGGGGCGCTGAAGCTTTCTTT.

The rearrangement links TRBV9 to TRBJ2-1, with TRBD2 identical over 10 bases. CDR1 SGDLS and CDR2 YYNGEE come from the germline V gene. After removal of 2 bases from V and 4 bases from J, the junction contained 3 bases not matched to a gene. The CDR3 has 15 residues. The CDR3 sequence: CASSVASGGYNEQFF. CDR3 nucleotides: TGTGCCAGCAGCGTTGCTAGCGGGGGTTACAATGAGCAGTTCTTC.

The V gene is TRBV27, the J gene TRBJ2-7; TRBD2 matches at 11 bases. CDR3 size: 16 residues. Losses at the gene ends were 1 base for V and 4 bases for J; bases not matched to a gene: 6. The V gene's germline CDR1 is MNHEY and CDR2 SMNVEV (reference sequence). The CDR3 is CASSLFVPSGGYEQYF. The CDR3 DNA sequence: TGTGCCAGCAGTTTATTTGTCCCTAGCGGGGGGTACGAGCAGTACTTC.

The chain carries TRBV5-1 and TRBJ1-6; 7 nucleotides align to TRBD1. Germline V lookup: CDR1 SGHRS, CDR2 YFSETQ. With V trimmed by 3 bases and J by 7 bases, 7 bases remained unmatched. The length of the CDR3 is 15 residues. Here the CDR3 reads CASSSDRVGNSPLHF. Written as DNA, the CDR3 is TGCGCCAGCAGCTCCGACAGGGTCGGGAATTCACCCCTCCACTTT.

The rearrangement uses TRBV4-1 and TRBJ2-5; TRBD2 aligns across 7 bases. The CDR3 consists of 17 residues. Germline CDR1 is MGHRA and CDR2 is YSYEKL. V lost 1 base and J lost 2; bases outside the gene matches: 10. Written as DNA, the CDR3 is TGCGCCAGCAGCCAAGGTGGGACGGGGGGTAGGCAAGAGACCCAGTACTTC. Its protein product is CASSQGGTGGRQETQYF.

J is TRBJ1-2 and V is TRBV7-2; 9 bases match TRBD1. With V trimmed by 5 bases and J by 5 bases, 9 bases remained unmatched. The germline gives CDR1 SGHTA, CDR2 FQGNSA. The length of the CDR3 is 15 residues. This CDR3 reads CASSPPGTGRYGYTF. CDR3 DNA sequence: TGTGCCAGCAGCCCGCCCGGGACAGGGAGGTATGGCTACACCTTC.